The text below deals with one T cell receptor beta chain. Its antigen is still unknown. The sample originates from a study of cytomegalovirus exposure and HLA in healthy donors. Whole-study results and caveats: It was around 160 TCR beta chains that were listed as cytomegalovirus-associated.

PCR amplification relied on 60 Vbeta primers (plus 13 Jbeta primers). The repertoire was sequenced with immunoSEQ multiplex PCR; TCRdb's copy has only in-frame clones and lacks some. The table includes some 170,000 clones, around four fifths detected once. The length of the CDR3 is 14 residues. The germline V gene has CDR1 GTSNPN and CDR2 SVGIG (reference sequence). Trimming removed 0 bases from V and 2 bases from J, with 8 bases in between. This clonotype was obtained from a woman aged 60 to 75 in good health and CMV-seropositive. This rearrangement joins TRBV30 to TRBJ1-5, with TRBD1 as a possible D gene (6 bases). Sequences were obtained from PBMCs. CDR3 protein: CAWSVAGGNQPQHF. CDR3 DNA: TGTGCCTGGAGTGTAGCAGGGGGCAATCAGCCCCAGCATTTT.